This T cell receptor beta chain comes out of a study of T cell repertoires in cytomegalovirus infection. This clonotype was observed at least ten times. Antigen unknown. In germline, CDR1 is SGHTA, CDR2 FQGNSA. CDR3 length equals 15 residues. V shed 3 bases and J shed 4 bases, with 10 bases lying between them. TCRdb called the reads again in MiXCR, with one record for every CDR3 protein. There are roughly 700,000 distinct CDR3 sequences in the sample; roughly 33% occur only once, and 15% to 20% lies in the top ten. This sequence was found in a human donor in good health (CMV status not recorded). Some clones in this sample may be carry-over from other donors' samples. This material consisted of cultured PBMCs, taken from culture after CMV antigen stimulation. This rearrangement joins TRBV7-2 to TRBJ1-6; D uncertain. CDR3 in DNA: TGTGCCAGCAGCTTGATCCCCCTATATAATTCACCCCTCCACTTT. It specifies CASSLIPLYNSPLHF.